The rows below give T cell receptor beta chains drawn from one sample of a study of cytomegalovirus exposure and HLA in healthy donors. Repertoires were generated with immunoSEQ multiplex PCR, while TCRdb's copy carries only in-frame clones and drops some. The sample table includes under 200,000 clones. The sequenced sample was PBMCs. The receptors stem from a man aged 25-45 years in good health and CMV-seronegative. CDR3s include the opening cysteine and the closing phenylalanine or tryptophan. Each record gives: V gene, CDR3 length, D gene, J gene, CDR3 protein, CDR3 DNA. A D gene is named only where the DNA matches it firmly.

V gene: TRBV5-1; CDR3 length: 14; D gene: -; J gene: TRBJ2-3; CDR3 protein: CASSDQQGSHTQYF; CDR3 DNA: TGCGCCAGCAGCGACCAACAGGGTTCGCATACGCAGTATTTT
V gene: TRBV4-1; CDR3 length: 16; D gene: TRBD1; J gene: TRBJ2-7; CDR3 protein: CASSQGMDRGIYEQYF; CDR3 DNA: TGCGCCAGCAGCCAAGGAATGGACAGGGGCATCTACGAGCAGTACTTC
V gene: TRBV10-1; CDR3 length: 17; D gene: -; J gene: TRBJ2-1; CDR3 protein: CASSGARPGSSYNEQFF; CDR3 DNA: TGCGCCAGCAGTGGGGCTAGACCTGGGAGCTCCTACAATGAGCAGTTCTTC
V gene: TRBV27; CDR3 length: 16; D gene: TRBD2; J gene: TRBJ2-7; CDR3 protein: CASSLTASGSVYEQYF; CDR3 DNA: TGTGCCAGCAGTTTAACGGCTAGCGGGAGTGTCTACGAGCAGTACTTC
V gene: TRBV7-6; CDR3 length: 14; D gene: -; J gene: TRBJ2-3; CDR3 protein: CASSFQDFTDTQYF; CDR3 DNA: TGTGCCAGCAGCTTCCAAGACTTCACAGATACGCAGTATTTT
V gene: TRBV7-2; CDR3 length: 16; D gene: TRBD2; J gene: TRBJ2-1; CDR3 protein: CASSPGRAGDYNEQFF; CDR3 DNA: TGTGCCAGCAGCCCAGGCCGAGCGGGAGACTACAATGAGCAGTTCTTC
V gene: TRBV27; CDR3 length: 17; D gene: -; J gene: TRBJ1-1; CDR3 protein: CASSSTGLTNMNTEAFF; CDR3 DNA: TGTGCCAGCAGTTCAACAGGGTTAACAAATATGAACACTGAAGCTTTCTTT
V gene: TRBV7-2; CDR3 length: 17; D gene: TRBD1; J gene: TRBJ2-7; CDR3 protein: CASSLRGGQQGTYEQYF; CDR3 DNA: TGTGCCAGCAGCTTAAGAGGGGGCCAGCAAGGAACCTACGAGCAGTACTTC
V gene: TRBV7-9; CDR3 length: 16; D gene: TRBD1; J gene: TRBJ1-5; CDR3 protein: CASSADRASADQPQHF; CDR3 DNA: TGTGCCAGCAGCGCCGACAGGGCTAGTGCAGATCAGCCCCAGCATTTT
V gene: TRBV19; CDR3 length: 15; D gene: TRBD1; J gene: TRBJ2-7; CDR3 protein: CASSARQGRSYEQYF; CDR3 DNA: TGTGCCAGTAGTGCCCGACAGGGGAGATCTTACGAGCAGTACTTC
V gene: TRBV5-4; CDR3 length: 16; D gene: TRBD1; J gene: TRBJ1-4; CDR3 protein: CASSFERDSTNEKLFF; CDR3 DNA: TGTGCCAGCAGCTTTGAGAGGGACAGTACTAATGAAAAACTGTTTTTT
V gene: TRBV25-1; CDR3 length: 18; D gene: TRBD2; J gene: TRBJ2-5; CDR3 protein: CTSSESPGLAGGRETQYF; CDR3 DNA: TGTACCAGCAGTGAATCCCCCGGACTAGCGGGGGGGAGAGAGACCCAGTACTTC
V gene: TRBV10-3; CDR3 length: 15; D gene: TRBD1; J gene: TRBJ1-1; CDR3 protein: CAISELETGNTEAFF; CDR3 DNA: TGTGCCATCAGTGAGTTGGAGACAGGGAATACTGAAGCTTTCTTT
V gene: TRBV14; CDR3 length: 17; D gene: -; J gene: TRBJ1-1; CDR3 protein: CASSQVGWPTMNTEAFF; CDR3 DNA: TGTGCCAGCAGCCAAGTTGGGTGGCCGACTATGAACACTGAAGCTTTCTTT
V gene: TRBV10-3; CDR3 length: 13; D gene: -; J gene: TRBJ1-5; CDR3 protein: CAISDLPGSPQHF; CDR3 DNA: TGTGCCATCAGTGACCTACCTGGGAGCCCCCAGCATTTT
V gene: TRBV5-1; CDR3 length: 13; D gene: -; J gene: TRBJ1-2; CDR3 protein: CASSLGGTDGYTF; CDR3 DNA: TGCGCCAGCAGCTTGGGTGGGACTGATGGCTACACCTTC
V gene: TRBV30; CDR3 length: 14; D gene: TRBD1; J gene: TRBJ1-2; CDR3 protein: CAWSSTGGSYGYTF; CDR3 DNA: TGTGCCTGGAGTTCGACAGGGGGCAGCTATGGCTACACCTTC
V gene: TRBV27; CDR3 length: 16; D gene: TRBD2; J gene: TRBJ2-3; CDR3 protein: CASSLSGGSRTDTQYF; CDR3 DNA: TGTGCCAGCAGTTTATCGGGGGGGTCGCGCACAGATACGCAGTATTTT
V gene: TRBV7-9; CDR3 length: 11; D gene: -; J gene: TRBJ2-5; CDR3 protein: CASSLVREQYF; CDR3 DNA: TGTGCCAGCAGCTTAGTACGGGAGCAGTACTTC
V gene: TRBV29-1; CDR3 length: 14; D gene: TRBD1; J gene: TRBJ2-5; CDR3 protein: CSASSRTGRQTQYF; CDR3 DNA: TGCAGCGCCTCATCCCGGACAGGGAGGCAGACCCAGTACTTC
V gene: TRBV11-2; CDR3 length: 15; D gene: -; J gene: TRBJ1-3; CDR3 protein: CASSALQGSGNTIYF; CDR3 DNA: TGTGCCAGCAGCGCTCTACAGGGATCTGGAAACACCATATATTTT
V gene: TRBV7-2; CDR3 length: 15; D gene: -; J gene: TRBJ2-1; CDR3 protein: CASSLVTGWLNEQFF; CDR3 DNA: TGTGCCAGCAGCTTAGTTACAGGTTGGCTCAATGAGCAGTTCTTC
V gene: TRBV6-1; CDR3 length: 14; D gene: TRBD1; J gene: TRBJ1-1; CDR3 protein: CASREGQVNTEAFF; CDR3 DNA: TGTGCCAGCAGAGAAGGACAGGTGAACACTGAAGCTTTCTTT
V gene: TRBV25-1; CDR3 length: 15; D gene: TRBD1; J gene: TRBJ1-3; CDR3 protein: CASSPTGGSGNTIYF; CDR3 DNA: TGTGCCAGCAGCCCGACAGGGGGCTCTGGAAACACCATATATTTT
V gene: TRBV5-6; CDR3 length: 18; D gene: -; J gene: TRBJ2-7; CDR3 protein: CASSLKVRTGPYSYEQYF; CDR3 DNA: TGTGCCAGCAGCTTGAAGGTCCGTACAGGGCCATACTCCTACGAGCAGTACTTC
V gene: TRBV5-4; CDR3 length: 17; D gene: -; J gene: TRBJ2-2; CDR3 protein: CASSLGAGAFLTGELFF; CDR3 DNA: TGTGCCAGCAGCCTGGGGGCAGGGGCGTTTCTAACCGGGGAGCTGTTTTTT
V gene: TRBV7-2; CDR3 length: 18; D gene: TRBD1; J gene: TRBJ1-5; CDR3 protein: CASSWAGSGTGGGQPQHF; CDR3 DNA: TGTGCCAGCAGCTGGGCGGGATCCGGGACAGGGGGCGGTCAGCCCCAGCATTTT
V gene: TRBV27; CDR3 length: 14; D gene: -; J gene: TRBJ1-1; CDR3 protein: CASSLSGVPTEAFF; CDR3 DNA: TGTGCCAGCAGTTTATCAGGGGTTCCAACTGAAGCTTTCTTT
V gene: TRBV18; CDR3 length: 16; D gene: TRBD1; J gene: TRBJ1-1; CDR3 protein: CASSDGTGGWNTEAFF; CDR3 DNA: TGTGCCAGCTCAGACGGGACAGGGGGCTGGAACACTGAAGCTTTCTTT
V gene: TRBV28; CDR3 length: 17; D gene: TRBD2; J gene: TRBJ2-1; CDR3 protein: CASNSLAGASSYNEQFF; CDR3 DNA: TGTGCCAGCAATTCTCTAGCGGGCGCCAGCTCCTACAATGAGCAGTTCTTC
V gene: TRBV4-3; CDR3 length: 14; D gene: TRBD1; J gene: TRBJ1-1; CDR3 protein: CASSPDRGNTEAFF; CDR3 DNA: TGCGCCAGCAGCCCAGACAGGGGAAACACTGAAGCTTTCTTT